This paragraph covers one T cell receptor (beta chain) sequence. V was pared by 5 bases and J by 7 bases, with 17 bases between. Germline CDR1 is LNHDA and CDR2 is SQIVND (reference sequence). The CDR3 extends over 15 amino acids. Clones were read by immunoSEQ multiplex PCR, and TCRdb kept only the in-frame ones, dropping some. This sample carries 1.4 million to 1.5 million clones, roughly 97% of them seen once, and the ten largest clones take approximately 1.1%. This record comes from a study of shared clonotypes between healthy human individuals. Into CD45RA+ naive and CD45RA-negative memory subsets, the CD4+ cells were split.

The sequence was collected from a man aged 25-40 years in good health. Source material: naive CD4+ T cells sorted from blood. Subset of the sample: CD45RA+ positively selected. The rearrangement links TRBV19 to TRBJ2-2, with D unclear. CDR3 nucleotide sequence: TGTGCCAGTAGTGCTAGGTTTTTTGGTTTCGGGGAGCTGTTTTTT. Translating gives CASSARFFGFGELFF.